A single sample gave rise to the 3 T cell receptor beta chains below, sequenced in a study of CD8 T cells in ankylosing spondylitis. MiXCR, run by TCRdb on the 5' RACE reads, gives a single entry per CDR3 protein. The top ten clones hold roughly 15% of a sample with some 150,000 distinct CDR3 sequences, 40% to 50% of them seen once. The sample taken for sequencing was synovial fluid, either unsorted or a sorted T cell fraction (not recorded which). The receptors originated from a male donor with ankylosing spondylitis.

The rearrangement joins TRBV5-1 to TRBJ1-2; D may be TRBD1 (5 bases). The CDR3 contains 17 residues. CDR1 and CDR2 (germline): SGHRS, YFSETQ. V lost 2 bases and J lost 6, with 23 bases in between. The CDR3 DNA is TGCGCCAGCAGCTTCCGAAAAACGACCCGGGCGGGGGATGGCTACACCTTC. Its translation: CASSFRKTTRAGDGYTF.

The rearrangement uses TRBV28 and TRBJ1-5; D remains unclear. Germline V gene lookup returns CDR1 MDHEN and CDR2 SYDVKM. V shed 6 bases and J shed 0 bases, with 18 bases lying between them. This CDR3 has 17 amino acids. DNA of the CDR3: TGTGCCAGCAGCCCCACGGACGGTGGATATAGCAATCAGCCCCAGCATTTT. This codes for CASSPTDGGYSNQPQHF.

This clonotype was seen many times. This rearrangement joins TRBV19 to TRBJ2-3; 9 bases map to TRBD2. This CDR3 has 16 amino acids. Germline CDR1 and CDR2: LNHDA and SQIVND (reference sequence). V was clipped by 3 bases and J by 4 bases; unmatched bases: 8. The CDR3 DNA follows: TGTGCCAGTAGTATGAACCAAGCGGGGGGACCAGATACGCAGTATTTT. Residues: CASSMNQAGGPDTQYF.